This is a list of T cell receptor beta chains from one sample in a study of blood T cell repertoires in COVID-19. The protocol was immunoSEQ multiplex PCR, while the TCRdb copy is restricted to in-frame clones and leaves out a portion. The sample shows roughly 200,000 clones, about 85% of them seen only once. Material for sequencing was peripheral blood. Source of these receptors: a person aged 70 to 80 with COVID-19, enrolled during active disease. The CDR3 runs from the conserved cysteine through the conserved F or W. A D gene is named only where the DNA matches it firmly. Size values are once, few and many counts, or a class for expanded clones, and some rows have none.

D gene,V gene,J gene,clone size,CDR3 DNA,CDR3 protein
TRBD1,TRBV5-5,TRBJ2-3,-,TGTGCCAGCAGTGCTCAGGGGGCGAGCACAGATACGCAGTATTTT,CASSAQGASTDTQYF
-,TRBV5-1,TRBJ2-1,-,TGCGCCAGCAGCTTGCTAGGTACGGGAAATGAGCAGTTCTTC,CASSLLGTGNEQFF
-,TRBV29-1,TRBJ2-7,-,TGCAGCGTTGAAGGTTCACGCGACGAGCAGTACTTC,CSVEGSRDEQYF
-,TRBV28,TRBJ1-1,once,TGTGCCAGCAGGAATACACCCGTCGCGAACACTGAAGCTTTCTTT,CASRNTPVANTEAFF
-,TRBV6-5,TRBJ1-5,-,TGTGCCAGCAGGCGGGAGCCTGCAGGGAATCAGCCCCAGCATTTT,CASRREPAGNQPQHF
-,TRBV6-2/TRBV6-3,TRBJ2-3,-,TGTGCCAGCAGTGGACTTAGCGTGATCACAGATACGCAGTATTTT,CASSGLSVITDTQYF
-,TRBV19,TRBJ2-7,-,TGTGCCAGTAGTCCCAGCTCCTACGAGCAGTACTTC,CASSPSSYEQYF
-,TRBV7-2,TRBJ2-4,once,TGTGCCAGCAGCTTAGTTATGGGGGGACCGGAAAACATTCAGTACTTC,CASSLVMGGPENIQYF
TRBD1,TRBV7-9,TRBJ2-7,-,TGTGCCAGCAGCTTAGCGCGTGACAGGGGCCACGAGCAGTACTTC,CASSLARDRGHEQYF
TRBD2,TRBV28,TRBJ2-1,-,TGTGCCGGCCGGACTAGCGGGTACAATGAGCAGTTCTTC,CAGRTSGYNEQFF
TRBD1,TRBV11-1,TRBJ2-7,-,TGTGCCAGCAGCTTAGTACGGTGGGGACAGAGCTACGAGCAGTACTTC,CASSLVRWGQSYEQYF
-,TRBV18,TRBJ2-1,-,TGTGCCAGCTCACAGCTCCCTAGCTATGAGCAGTTCTTC,CASSQLPSYEQFF
TRBD1,TRBV28,TRBJ2-6,-,TGTGCCAGCAGTTTGGCCGGGACAGGAGTCTCTGGGGCCAACGTCCTGACTTTC,CASSLAGTGVSGANVLTF
-,TRBV27,TRBJ2-7,-,TGTGCCAGCAGACTCAATTTAAGGCAGTACTTC,CASRLNLRQYF
-,TRBV25-1,TRBJ1-3,-,TGTGCCAGCAGTGAATATTTAGAGGTTCCGGGAAACACCATATATTTT,CASSEYLEVPGNTIYF
TRBD1,TRBV29-1,TRBJ1-1,-,TGCAGCGTTGGTCCGGGACAGGTACTTGAAGCTTTCTTT,CSVGPGQVLEAFF
TRBD2,TRBV7-9,TRBJ2-7,-,TGTGCCAGCAGCATATCCGGGACTAGCGCAGCCGAGCAGTACTTC,CASSISGTSAAEQYF
-,TRBV7-8,TRBJ2-6,-,TGTGCCAGCAGCTTAGAACACCCTGGGGCCAACGTCCTGACTTTC,CASSLEHPGANVLTF
TRBD1,TRBV5-1,TRBJ1-2,-,TGCGCCAGCAGGGGGGACAGGGATCGCTACACCTTC,CASRGDRDRYTF
TRBD2,TRBV2,TRBJ2-1,-,TGTGCCAGCAGTGACACTAGCGGGGGGGCCAATGAGCAGTTCTTC,CASSDTSGGANEQFF
-,TRBV7-9,TRBJ2-3,-,TGTGCCAGCAGCCGTAGCCCCATGGCTCAGGGATTCTCAGATACGCAGTATTTT,CASSRSPMAQGFSDTQYF
TRBD2,TRBV5-4,TRBJ2-3,-,TGTGCCAGCAGCCCCGCGGGAGGGCCCGGGGATACGCAGTATTTT,CASSPAGGPGDTQYF
TRBD1,TRBV5-4,TRBJ1-1,-,TGTGCCAGCAGCGGTAAGGGGACAGTGAACACTGAAGCTTTCTTT,CASSGKGTVNTEAFF
TRBD1,TRBV5-1,TRBJ2-7,-,TGCGCCAGCAGCCCCGGGACGACAGGGACCTACGAGCAGTACTTC,CASSPGTTGTYEQYF
-,TRBV7-9,TRBJ1-3,few,TGTGCCAGCAGGGGTTCAGGGGTCTTTGGAAACACCATATATTTT,CASRGSGVFGNTIYF
TRBD1,TRBV14,TRBJ1-3,-,TGTGCCAGCAGCCAAAACAGGGGGATGCGGGGAAACACCATATATTTT,CASSQNRGMRGNTIYF
TRBD2,TRBV11-3,TRBJ2-3,-,TGTGCCAGCAGCCCCCAGAGGCCACTAGCGGGAGTCCCAGATACGCAGTATTTT,CASSPQRPLAGVPDTQYF
-,TRBV2,TRBJ2-7,once,TGTGCCAGCAGGTCCCCAGGGATCCACGAGCAGTACTTC,CASRSPGIHEQYF
-,TRBV27,TRBJ1-3,-,TGTGCCAGCAGTTTAACCCCGAGGGGGACTGGAAACACCATATATTTT,CASSLTPRGTGNTIYF
-,TRBV6-5,TRBJ2-1,-,-,CASIFVPRGEQFF
TRBD2,TRBV28,TRBJ2-6,few,TGTGCCAGCAGTTACTTCGCGGGAGGTCCTGGGGCCAACGTCCTGACTTTC,CASSYFAGGPGANVLTF
TRBD2,TRBV7-6,TRBJ2-1,-,TGTGCCAGCAGCGGGACTAGCGGGGGGGCCAATGAGCAGTTCTTC,CASSGTSGGANEQFF
TRBD2,TRBV6-5,TRBJ2-5,-,TGTGCCAGCAGCTCGACTAGCGGGGCAAAAGAGACCCAGTACTTC,CASSSTSGAKETQYF
TRBD1,TRBV18,TRBJ1-1,-,TGTGCCAGCTCACCCGCCGGGACAGGGATTAACACTGAAGCTTTCTTT,CASSPAGTGINTEAFF
TRBD1,TRBV6-1,TRBJ1-1,-,TGTGCCAGCAGTGGGGGGGACAGAGAAGCTTTCTTT,CASSGGDREAFF
-,TRBV7-3,TRBJ2-1,-,TGTGCCAGCAGCTTGTCTACTTACAATGAGCAGTTCTTC,CASSLSTYNEQFF
TRBD1,TRBV5-4,TRBJ2-7,-,TGTGCCAGCAGCTCAGGGGGTCTGAGCTCCTACGAGCAGTACTTC,CASSSGGLSSYEQYF
TRBD2,TRBV6-5,TRBJ2-1,-,TGTGCCAGCAGTTACTCGTTCGGCGGGAGTGAGCAGTTCTTC,CASSYSFGGSEQFF
TRBD1,TRBV29-1,TRBJ1-1,-,TGCAGCGTCAGTGACAGGGCGAAGACTGAAGCTTTCTTT,CSVSDRAKTEAFF
-,TRBV10-3,TRBJ2-7,once,TGTGCCATCAATACAGGTGAAGGCTACGAGCAGTACTTC,CAINTGEGYEQYF
TRBD2,TRBV5-1,TRBJ2-1,-,TGCGCCAGCAGCTACGGTCTGGGGACTAGCGGGAGATACAATGAGCAGTTCTTC,CASSYGLGTSGRYNEQFF
TRBD1,TRBV9,TRBJ1-1,-,TGTGCCAGCAGCGTAGATCAGGGGGCGCAGAACACTGAAGCTTTCTTT,CASSVDQGAQNTEAFF
-,TRBV5-1,TRBJ2-7,-,TGCGCCAGCAGCTTGCTGGCAGGGTCCGTCTACGAGCAGTACTTC,CASSLLAGSVYEQYF
-,TRBV2,TRBJ2-1,-,TGTGCCAGCAGGGTAAACCCGACAGTAAATGAGCAGTTCTTC,CASRVNPTVNEQFF
-,TRBV18,TRBJ2-3,-,TGTGCCAGCTCACCCCGGCTTTCTAGCCGAGATACGCAGTATTTT,CASSPRLSSRDTQYF
-,TRBV5-6,TRBJ2-6,-,TGTGCCAGCAGCTTGGCAGGCTCTGGGGCCAACGTCCTGACTTTC,CASSLAGSGANVLTF